A single sample is the source of the 7 T cell receptor beta chains below, sequenced in a study of T cells in localized non-small cell lung cancer. TCRdb's copy holds only in-frame clones and misses some; the assay was immunoSEQ multiplex PCR. This sample has 30,000 to 45,000 clones, with around 90% found just once. Sequencing was performed on peripheral blood, taken before any cancer treatment. The receptor set was obtained from a woman between 35 and 70 years old with stage I lung adenocarcinoma.

In DNA form, the CDR3 reads TGTGCCAGCAGTGATCAAAAAAGTTACGGGTACGAGCAGTACTTC. Translating gives CASSDQKSYGYEQYF. The V and J genes are TRBV6-6 and TRBJ2-7; no definite D call. The germline gives CDR1 MNHNY, CDR2 SVGAGI (reference sequence). The CDR3 totals 15 residues. Trimming left V 5 bases short and J 4 bases short, with 18 bases between.

The V call is TRBV6-5, the J call TRBJ1-1; unclear D gene. The CDR3 has 13 residues. Trimming pared 5 bases from V and 0 bases from J, leaving 7 bases between. Looked up from germline, CDR1 is MNHEY and CDR2 is SVGAGI. For the CDR3, the DNA is TGTGCCAGCAGTCGCACTATGAACACTGAAGCTTTCTTT. It encodes CASSRTMNTEAFF.

This chain links TRBV7-9 with TRBJ2-1, with D perhaps given as TRBD1 or TRBD2 (5 bases each). This CDR3 spans 16 amino acids. V shed 0 bases and J shed 5 bases, with 14 bases lying between them. Germline V CDR1 and CDR2: SEHNR, FQNEAQ (reference sequence). The CDR3 bases are TGTGCCAGCAGCTTAGCGCAGGGACCCATTGACAATGAGCAGTTCTTC. Translated, it gives CASSLAQGPIDNEQFF.

CDR3 coding DNA: TGTGCCAGCAGTTACTCCCGGGGTCTTACTGAAGCTTTCTTT. This sequence encodes CASSYSRGLTEAFF. The chain uses TRBV6-6 and TRBJ1-1; D is uncertain. The germline V and J ends were trimmed by 0 bases and 5 bases, with 10 bases remaining between them. In germline, CDR1 is MNHNY, CDR2 SVGAGI (reference sequence). This CDR3 is 14 amino acids long.

J is TRBJ2-1 and V is TRBV28; a possible D gene is TRBD2 (6 bases). The CDR3 runs to 13 residues. Trimming cost V 6 bases and J 1 base, with 7 bases left between them. From germline, CDR1 is MDHEN and CDR2 SYDVKM. CDR3 in amino acids: CASRDYSYNEQFF. Here the CDR3 DNA reads TGTGCCAGCAGGGACTATTCCTACAATGAGCAGTTCTTC.

The chain employs TRBV4-1 and TRBJ1-2; no clear D. The germline CDR1 and CDR2 sequences are MGHRA and YSYEKL. V lost 0 bases to trimming and J lost 8 bases, with 10 bases between them. The length of the CDR3 is 13 residues. CDR3 in amino acids: CASSQEFGLGYTF. In nucleotides, the CDR3 is TGCGCCAGCAGCCAAGAGTTTGGGTTGGGCTACACCTTC.

The J gene is TRBJ2-7, the V gene TRBV19; TRBD2 matches 10 bases. CDR1 LNHDA and CDR2 SQIVND come from the germline V gene (reference sequence). The V and J ends lost 5 bases and 2 bases, in that order; junction bases with no gene match: 12. This CDR3 has 17 amino acids. The CDR3 DNA reads as TGTGCCAGTAGTCTGGAGGTAACTAGCGGGGTCGCCTACGAGCAGTACTTC. It yields the protein CASSLEVTSGVAYEQYF.